The 27 T cell receptor beta chains presented below share a single source sample, sequenced in a study of blood T cell repertoires in COVID-19. Data came from immunoSEQ multiplex PCR; TCRdb stores just in-frame clones and leaves some out. In the table there are under 150,000 clones, 90% of which are singletons. Material for sequencing was peripheral blood. The receptors stem from a human donor with active COVID-19. The donor label of this sample is uncertain.

The V gene is TRBV12-1, the J gene TRBJ2-7; TRBD1, the D gene given by the table, was not confirmed from the DNA. TRBV12-1 is annotated as a pseudogene. This CDR3 has 15 residues. The CDR3 here is CASSFVGDRGYEQYF. Here the CDR3 DNA reads TGTGCCAGCAGCTTTGTTGGGGACAGGGGCTACGAGCAGTACTTC.

The chain employs TRBV9 and TRBJ1-3, with 9 bases fitting TRBD1. The CDR3 has 16 amino acids. Trimming removed 3 bases from V and 0 bases from J; junction bases left unmatched: 4. Germline V gives CDR1 SGDLS, CDR2 YYNGEE. The CDR3 spells CASSAGQGSSGNTIYF. The CDR3 nucleotides read TGTGCCAGCAGCGCTGGACAGGGGAGCTCTGGAAACACCATATATTTT.

The chain carries TRBV19 and TRBJ1-1; a weak D match, TRBD1 (5 bases). Germline V gene lookup returns CDR1 LNHDA and CDR2 SQIVND (reference sequence). The length of the CDR3 is 14 residues. Trimming removed 3 bases from V and 5 bases from J, with 13 bases in between. The CDR3 spells CASSILAGRTEAFF. The CDR3 DNA reads as TGTGCCAGTAGTATTCTCGCAGGGCGTACTGAAGCTTTCTTT.

The V call is TRBV4-3, the J call TRBJ1-2; D remains unclear. CDR3 length equals 14 residues. In germline, CDR1 is LGHNA, CDR2 YSLEER. V shed 0 bases and J shed 4 bases, with 9 bases lying between them. CDR3: CASSQDGQIYGYTF. In DNA form, the CDR3 reads TGCGCCAGCAGCCAAGATGGTCAGATCTATGGCTACACCTTC.

The V and J genes are TRBV9 and TRBJ2-1; 8 bases fit TRBD2. The ends lost 1 base at V and 3 bases at J; junction bases unmatched: 3. CDR1 and CDR2 from the germline V gene are SGDLS and YYNGEE. This CDR3 region has 15 residues. DNA of the CDR3: TGTGCCAGCAGCGTAAGTAGCGGGGTCTACAATGAGCAGTTCTTC. This codes for CASSVSSGVYNEQFF. Combining the CDR3 with reference TRBV9 and TRBJ2-1 gives the whole variable domain DSGVTQTPKHLITATGQRVTLRCSPRSGDLSVYWYQQSLDQGLQFLIQYYNGEERAKGNILERFSAQQFPDLHSELNLSSLELGDSALYFCASSVSSGVYNEQFFGPGTRLTVL.

Only a few counts were recorded for this clone. V and J are TRBV7-3 and TRBJ1-2; D gene uncertain. This CDR3 region has 14 residues. The ends were cut back, 2 bases at V and 5 bases at J, with 12 bases in the middle. Germline V CDR1 and CDR2: SGHTA, FQGTGA. In DNA, the CDR3 is TGTGCCAGCAGCTTAGGTTCGGGAAATTATGGCTACACCTTC. Protein sequence: CASSLGSGNYGYTF. Full variable domain (missing parts from reference TRBV7-3 and TRBJ1-2): GAGVSQTPSNKVTEKGKYVELRCDPISGHTALYWYRQSLGQGPEFLIYFQGTGAADDSGLPNDRFFAVRPEGSVSTLKIQRTERGDSAVYLCASSLGSGNYGYTFGSGTRLTVV.

This sequence joins TRBV6-5 and TRBJ2-1, with TRBD2 identical over 11 bases. Germline CDR1 MNHEY, CDR2 SVGAGI. Trimming removed 0 bases from V and 10 bases from J; junction bases left unmatched: 2. The CDR3 contains 14 residues. The CDR3 DNA sequence: TGTGCCAGCAGTTACTCGGCTAGCGGGGGGGAGCAGTTCTTC. As protein: CASSYSASGGEQFF.

The chain combines TRBV7-9 with TRBJ2-3, with TRBD2 matching over 13 bases. The length of the CDR3 is 16 residues. Per the germline V gene, CDR1 is SEHNR and CDR2 is FQNEAQ (reference sequence). Losses at the gene ends were 5 bases for V and 1 base for J; bases not matched to a gene: 3. The CDR3 DNA reads TGTGCCAGCAGCAACGGACTAGCGGGGGGCACAGATACGCAGTATTTT. The encoded protein is CASSNGLAGGTDTQYF. Full variable domain (missing parts from reference TRBV7-9 and TRBJ2-3): DTGVSQNPRHKITKRGQNVTFRCDPISEHNRLYWYRQTLGQGPEFLTYFQNEAQLEKSRLLSDRFSAERPKGSFSTLEIQRTEQGDSAMYLCASSNGLAGGTDTQYFGPGTRLTVL.

The rearrangement joins TRBV5-1 to TRBJ1-3; 10 bases agree with TRBD1. Germline loops: CDR1 SGHRS, CDR2 YFSETQ. The CDR3 runs to 14 residues. Unmatched junction bases numbered 6, after V lost 4 bases and J lost 8 bases. The CDR3 coding sequence is TGCGCCAGCAGCCCCGGGACAGGGGAATACACCATATATTTT. It codes for CASSPGTGEYTIYF.

The gene calls are TRBV10-3 and TRBJ2-2, with TRBD2 identical over 7 bases. The V gene end was trimmed by 2 bases and the J gene end by 1 base; junction bases not matched to a gene: 4. Germline lookup yields CDR1 ENHRY and CDR2 SYGVKD. The CDR3 consists of 16 residues. The CDR3 region is CAISEQQRGNTGELFF. The CDR3 DNA sequence: TGTGCCATCAGTGAGCAGCAGCGGGGGAACACCGGGGAGCTGTTTTTT.

The V call is TRBV19, the J call TRBJ2-7; 8 bases map to TRBD1. Trimming at V came to 5 bases and at J to 4 bases, leaving 4 bases not matched to a gene. Per germline, CDR1 LNHDA and CDR2 SQIVND (reference sequence). The CDR3 runs 13 residues. The CDR3 DNA follows: TGTGCCAGTAGTGCAGACAGGGGATACGAGCAGTACTTC. As protein: CASSADRGYEQYF.

The gene calls are TRBV5-1 and TRBJ2-3, with D maybe TRBD2 (5 bases). Germline lookup yields CDR1 SGHRS and CDR2 YFSETQ. V lost 4 bases and J lost 6, with 12 bases in between. The CDR3 is 13 residues long. The CDR3 sequence: CASSLEQRDTQYF. The CDR3 bases are TGCGCCAGCAGCCTCGAACAGCGGGATACGCAGTATTTT. The full variable domain, completed using reference TRBV5-1 and TRBJ2-3, is KAGVTQTPRYLIKTRGQQVTLSCSPISGHRSVSWYQQTPGQGLQFLFEYFSETQRNKGNFPGRFSGRQFSNSRSEMNVSTLELGDSALYLCASSLEQRDTQYFGPGTRLTVL.

The chain uses TRBV27 and TRBJ2-7, with D perhaps matching TRBD2 (7 bases). This CDR3 comprises 14 residues. The germline V gene encodes CDR1 MNHEY and CDR2 SMNVEV (reference sequence). V gave up 7 bases and J gave up 2 bases, with 15 bases separating them. The CDR3 region is CASNTGRGTYEQYF. DNA for the CDR3: TGTGCCAGCAACACAGGGAGGGGGACCTACGAGCAGTACTTC.

The J gene is TRBJ2-1, the V gene TRBV19, with 7 bases identical to TRBD1. V was pared by 6 bases and J by 2 bases, with 7 bases of the junction left unmatched. The CDR3 length is 15 residues. Germline loops: CDR1 LNHDA, CDR2 SQIVND (reference sequence). CDR3 sequence (DNA): TGTGCCAGTAGGATACAGGGGACAACCTACAATGAGCAGTTCTTC. It specifies CASRIQGTTYNEQFF. Full variable domain (outside the CDR3, taken from reference TRBV19 and TRBJ2-1): DGGITQSPKYLFRKEGQNVTLSCEQNLNHDAMYWYRQDPGQGLRLIYYSQIVNDFQKGDIAEGYSVSREKKESFPLTVTSAQKNPTAFYLCASRIQGTTYNEQFFGPGTRLTVL.

The chain links TRBV7-8 to TRBJ2-7; TRBD2 matches 12 bases. Trimming cost V 0 bases and J 3 bases; bases outside gene matches: 6. This CDR3 spans 17 amino acids. The germline gives CDR1 SGHVS, CDR2 FQNEAQ. The CDR3 region has the DNA TGTGCCAGCAGCTTAGCGATGTCTAGCGGGGGGGTCTACGAGCAGTACTTC. Translated: CASSLAMSSGGVYEQYF.

This chain connects TRBV7-8 to TRBJ2-3, with 8 bases matching TRBD2. J lost 6 bases, V lost 4 bases, and 12 bases had no gene match. The germline CDR1 and CDR2 sequences are SGHVS and FQNEAQ. The CDR3 has 16 residues. The CDR3 loop reads CASSSRISGVADTQYF. The CDR3 DNA reads TGTGCCAGCAGCTCTCGGATTAGCGGGGTGGCTGATACGCAGTATTTT.

The gene calls are TRBV27 and TRBJ2-2; possibly TRBD2 for D (6 bases). Trimming stripped 7 bases from V and 5 bases from J, with 14 bases between. From germline, CDR1 is MNHEY and CDR2 SMNVEV (reference sequence). CDR3 length: 14 residues. DNA for the CDR3: TGTGCCAGCACTCTGATAGGGAGGACCGGGGAGCTGTTTTTT. Translated, it gives CASTLIGRTGELFF.

This chain joins TRBV9 and TRBJ2-7; 9 positions match TRBD2. The germline V gene has CDR1 SGDLS and CDR2 YYNGEE. This CDR3 contains 17 residues. The V gene end was trimmed by 0 bases and the J gene end by 4 bases; junction bases not matched to a gene: 11. CDR3 nucleotide sequence: TGTGCCAGCAGCGTAGGGCTGGTGGCGGGGGGGCTGTACGAGCAGTACTTC. Translated: CASSVGLVAGGLYEQYF. Full variable domain (outside the CDR3, taken from reference TRBV9 and TRBJ2-7): DSGVTQTPKHLITATGQRVTLRCSPRSGDLSVYWYQQSLDQGLQFLIQYYNGEERAKGNILERFSAQQFPDLHSELNLSSLELGDSALYFCASSVGLVAGGLYEQYFGPGTRLTVT.

The genes are TRBV5-1 and TRBJ2-1; TRBD2 agrees at 13 bases. The CDR3 consists of 15 residues. Germline loops: CDR1 SGHRS, CDR2 YFSETQ. J lost 5 bases, V lost 2 bases, and 1 base had no gene match. The CDR3 nucleotides read TGCGCCAGCAGCTTAACTAGCGGGAGGGACAATGAGCAGTTCTTC. Its protein is CASSLTSGRDNEQFF.

The chain recombines TRBV28 with TRBJ1-5; 9 nucleotides match TRBD1. The ends lost 6 bases at V and 7 bases at J; junction bases unmatched: 7. Germline-derived CDR1 and CDR2 are MDHEN and SYDVKM. The CDR3 length is 14 residues. The CDR3 region has the DNA TGTGCCAGCAGACGGACAGGGGTCGGCCAGCCCCAGCATTTT. Amino acid sequence: CASRRTGVGQPQHF. Together with reference TRBV28 and TRBJ1-5, the CDR3 gives the full variable domain: DVKVTQSSRYLVKRTGEKVFLECVQDMDHENMFWYRQDPGLGLRLIYFSYDVKMKEKGDIPEGYSVSREKKERFSLILESASTNQTSMYLCASRRTGVGQPQHFGDGTRLSIL.

The chain is built from TRBV11-3 and TRBJ2-5; 8 bases match TRBD2. Germline V gives CDR1 SGHNT, CDR2 YENEEA. There are 15 residues in the CDR3. With V trimmed by 5 bases and J by 4 bases, 9 bases remained unmatched. The CDR3 here is CASSEGLAERETQYF. CDR3 sequence (DNA): TGTGCCAGCAGCGAAGGACTAGCAGAGAGAGAGACCCAGTACTTC.

The J gene is TRBJ1-6, the V gene TRBV12-3 or TRBV12-4; D remains unclear. Deletions cut 4 bases from V and 7 bases from J, with 8 bases between. CDR3 size: 13 residues. CDR3 bases: TGTGCCAGCAGTTGGCAGTACAATTCACCCCTCCACTTT. It is translated as CASSWQYNSPLHF.

The V call is TRBV7-9, the J call TRBJ1-2; 9 bases align to TRBD1. From germline, CDR1 is SEHNR and CDR2 FQNEAQ (reference sequence). V trimming: 0 bases; J trimming: 8 bases; junction bases outside the gene matches: 13. The CDR3 totals 17 residues. The CDR3 protein is CASSLAEDRGAIRGYTF. CDR3 DNA: TGTGCCAGCAGCTTAGCGGAGGACAGGGGAGCGATAAGGGGCTACACCTTC. Complete variable domain (other parts from reference TRBV7-9 and TRBJ1-2): DTGVSQNPRHKITKRGQNVTFRCDPISEHNRLYWYRQTLGQGPEFLTYFQNEAQLEKSRLLSDRFSAERPKGSFSTLEIQRTEQGDSAMYLCASSLAEDRGAIRGYTFGSGTRLTVV.

The chain has TRBV6-5 and TRBJ2-3; maybe TRBD2 (6 bases). Per the germline V gene, CDR1 is MNHEY and CDR2 is SVGAGI. The CDR3 contains 15 residues. V was pared by 2 bases and J by 2 bases, with 11 bases between. Written as DNA, the CDR3 is TGTGCCAGCAGTTACGGTGGGGGGATCACAGATACGCAGTATTTT. It encodes CASSYGGGITDTQYF.

The chain is built from TRBV19 and TRBJ2-5; the match to TRBD1 covers 9 bases. Germline V gives CDR1 LNHDA, CDR2 SQIVND (reference sequence). V was pared by 2 bases and J by 5 bases, with 9 bases of the junction left unmatched. CDR3 length: 16 residues. CDR3 sequence reads: CASSIRGTGNFETQYF. CDR3 DNA sequence: TGTGCCAGTAGTATAAGGGGGACAGGGAACTTTGAGACCCAGTACTTC.

V is TRBV5-4 and J is TRBJ2-6; perhaps TRBD2 as D (7 bases). V gave up 6 bases and J gave up 2 bases, with 21 bases separating them. The germline gives CDR1 SGHNT, CDR2 YYREEE (reference sequence). This CDR3 comprises 18 residues. The CDR3 DNA sequence: TGTGCCAGCACGGGAGGACAGCGGGGAAGCCCTGGGGCCAACGTCCTGACTTTC. Amino acids: CASTGGQRGSPGANVLTF. Full variable domain (rest looked up from reference TRBV5-4 and TRBJ2-6): ETGVTQSPTHLIKTRGQQVTLRCSSQSGHNTVSWYQQALGQGPQFIFQYYREEENGRGNFPPRFSGLQFPNYSSELNVNALELDDSALYLCASTGGQRGSPGANVLTFGAGSRLTVL.

This chain connects TRBV6-4 to TRBJ2-1; D is ambiguous. CDR3 length equals 17 residues. From germline, CDR1 is MRHNA and CDR2 SNTAGT. V was clipped by 3 bases and J by 4 bases, with 19 bases between them. CDR3 nucleotide sequence: TGTGCCAGCAGTGAAAACTTCCGGGTCTACCCTTACAATGAGCAGTTCTTC. The encoded protein is CASSENFRVYPYNEQFF.